These 30 T cell receptor beta chains were all obtained from the same sample, sequenced in a study of T cells in women clearing cervical HPV infection. The protocol was immunoSEQ multiplex PCR, while the TCRdb copy is restricted to in-frame clones and leaves out a portion. Recorded for this sample: over 15,000 clones. What was sequenced was blood buffy coat. The receptors come from a woman aged 18-70 years with a cervical HPV16 infection that either progressed to CIN3+ or cleared (not recorded which).

Points on this clone: With the read ending 3 residues before the CDR3 end, the germline J gene is used to fill in that end. The rearrangement joins TRBV2 to TRBJ1-1; possibly TRBD1 for D (6 bases). V shed 10 bases and J shed 7 bases, with 19 bases lying between them. The CDR3 extends over 13 amino acids. Germline lookup yields CDR1 SNHLY and CDR2 FYNNEI. The covered CDR3 bases are TGTGCCACCGGAGGGGGGGCGTCTGGTGAA. It specifies CATGGGASGE. The CDR3 in its entirety is CATGGGASGEAFF.

Remarks on this clone: The read ends 3 residues before the CDR3 terminus; that terminus is restored from the germline J gene. The chain combines TRBV20-1 with TRBJ1-6; D is unresolved. The germline gives CDR1 DFQATT, CDR2 SNEGSKA (reference sequence). V was clipped by 1 base and J by 0 bases, with 7 bases between them. This CDR3 has 15 residues. The covered CDR3 bases are TGCAGTGCTAGAGGACTGAGCTCCTATAATTCACCC. This translates into CSARGLSSYNSP. Given in full, the CDR3 is CSARGLSSYNSPLHF.

To note about this clone: Coverage ceases 3 residues before the CDR3 finishes, and the germline J gene fills in the end. The gene calls are TRBV20-1 and TRBJ2-1; possible D gene TRBD2, 5 bases. The CDR3 contains 13 residues. With 1 base removed from V and 7 bases from J, the gap between germline ends came to 11 bases. Per germline, CDR1 DFQATT and CDR2 SNEGSKA (reference sequence). The CDR3 reads CSARGLTPNEQFF. CDR3 DNA (partial): TGCAGTGCTAGAGGACTAACACCTAATGAG.

The covered CDR3 bases are TGTGCCTGGAGTGTAGGGGTAGCGGGAGAGACC. It is translated as CAWSVGVAGET. From start to end, the CDR3 is CAWSVGVAGETQYF. The rearrangement links TRBV30 to TRBJ2-5; TRBD2 matches 7 bases. The CDR3 end lies 3 residues beyond the end of the read and is filled in from the germline J gene. The V segment lost 0 bases and the J segment 4 bases; nucleotides outside the gene matches: 5. CDR3 size: 14 residues. Germline V CDR1 and CDR2: GTSNPN, SVGIG (reference sequence).

This clone is called medium-sized based on its frequency. The CDR3 extends 3 residues past the end of the read, so its final part is completed from the germline J gene. V is TRBV18 and J is TRBJ1-4; D uncertain. CDR3 length: 14 amino acids. Trimming shortened V by 3 bases and J by 0 bases, and 5 bases separated the two germline ends. Germline V gene lookup returns CDR1 KGHSH and CDR2 LQKENI. The CDR3: CASSPTATNEKLFF. Incomplete CDR3 DNA: TGTGCCAGCTCACCCACAGCAACTAATGAAAAA.

About this clone: The read halts 3 residues ahead of the CDR3 end, with the missing end drawn from the germline J gene. This chain joins TRBV28 and TRBJ2-7, with unresolved D. The CDR3 is 11 residues long. The V and J ends lost 4 bases and 6 bases respectively, with 7 bases between them. The germline V gene has CDR1 MDHEN and CDR2 SYDVKM. CDR3 DNA, as far as it was read: TGTGCCAGCAGTTCAAGGTCCGAG. This codes for CASSSRSE. The entire CDR3 reads CASSSRSEQYF.

About this clone: The CDR3 end is not reached by the read, which stops 3 residues before it; the germline J gene fills it in. This chain connects TRBV20-1 to TRBJ2-3, with 12 bases matching TRBD2. Looked up from germline, CDR1 is DFQATT and CDR2 is SNEGSKA (reference sequence). J lost 0 bases, V lost 4 bases, and 2 bases had no gene match. The CDR3 is made up of 15 amino acids. Here the CDR3 reads CSATGTSGSTDTQYF. CDR3 bases read: TGCAGTGCTACCGGGACTAGCGGGAGCACAGATACG.

As concerns this clone: The read falls 3 residues short of the CDR3 end, and the missing part is taken from the germline J gene. The chain employs TRBV19 and TRBJ2-5, with a weak D call TRBD1 (5 bases). V lost 3 bases and J lost 4, with 12 bases in between. Germline V gives CDR1 LNHDA, CDR2 SQIVND (reference sequence). The CDR3 is made up of 14 amino acids. CDR3 region: CASSMGPSIETQYF. The CDR3 DNA, read in part, is TGTGCCAGTAGTATGGGGCCCTCGATAGAGACC.

Worth noting for this clone: The CDR3 end is not reached by the read, which stops 3 residues before it; the germline J gene fills it in. V is TRBV30 and J is TRBJ2-1; 12 nucleotides line up with TRBD2. The length of the CDR3 is 17 residues. J was trimmed by 8 bases and V by 5 bases; bases with no gene match: 16. Germline loops: CDR1 GTSNPN, CDR2 SVGIG (reference sequence). CDR3 DNA (partial): TGTGCCTGGTCGTTCCCCCATACTAGCGGGAGGAACCATGAG. Encoded protein: CAWSFPHTSGRNHE. The CDR3 in its entirety is CAWSFPHTSGRNHEQFF. The complete variable domain, with remaining parts taken from reference TRBV30 and TRBJ2-1, reads SQTIHQWPATLVQPVGSPLSLECTVEGTSNPNLYWYRQAAGRGLQLLFYSVGIGQISSEVPQNLSASRPQDRQFILSSKKLLLSDSGFYLCAWSFPHTSGRNHEQFFGPGTRLTVL.

With regard to this clone: The read gets to within 3 residues of the CDR3 end, and the germline J gene fills in the rest. The rearrangement joins TRBV6-1 to TRBJ2-1; TRBD2 is a possible D gene (5 bases). This CDR3 has 14 amino acids. V shed 3 bases and J shed 8 bases, with 14 bases lying between them. Germline values: CDR1 MNHNS, CDR2 SASEGT. Here the CDR3 reads CASSDPLAIDEQFF. CDR3 DNA, as far as it was read: TGTGCCAGCAGTGACCCGCTAGCAATCGATGAG.

With respect to this clone: The read gets to within 3 residues of the CDR3 end, and the germline J gene fills in the rest. V and J are TRBV19 and TRBJ2-3, with TRBD2 as a possible D gene (6 bases). Deletions cut 3 bases from V and 7 bases from J, with 17 bases between. This CDR3 has 15 amino acids. The germline gives CDR1 LNHDA, CDR2 SQIVND (reference sequence). CDR3 bases read: TGTGCCAGTAGTATTGGAGCGGGCAAACCTTATACG. This gives the protein CASSIGAGKPYT. The whole CDR3 sequence reads CASSIGAGKPYTQYF. The entire variable domain, with the rest obtained from reference TRBV19 and TRBJ2-3, is as follows: DGGITQSPKYLFRKEGQNVTLSCEQNLNHDAMYWYRQDPGQGLRLIYYSQIVNDFQKGDIAEGYSVSREKKESFPLTVTSAQKNPTAFYLCASSIGAGKPYTQYFGPGTRLTVL.

As to this clone: The CDR3 end lies 3 residues beyond the end of the read and is filled in from the germline J gene. The chain couples TRBV19 to TRBJ1-5, with 7 bases that match TRBD1. Germline trimming cut 2 bases from V and 7 bases from J; bases unmatched to any gene: 5. The CDR3 loop spans 14 amino acids. Germline values: CDR1 LNHDA, CDR2 SQIVND (reference sequence). The CDR3 loop is CASSIRAGGQPQHF. Partial CDR3 DNA: TGTGCCAGTAGTATAAGGGCAGGGGGACAGCCC.

This clone is identified as medium-sized from frequency. Coverage ceases 3 residues before the CDR3 finishes, and the germline J gene fills in the end. The chain employs TRBV10-3 and TRBJ1-2; unclear D gene. The V and J ends lost 2 bases and 3 bases respectively, with 7 bases between them. The CDR3 extends over 13 amino acids. CDR1 and CDR2 (germline): ENHRY, SYGVKD. The CDR3 sequence is CAISETSDYGYTF. Partial CDR3 DNA: TGTGCCATCAGTGAGACGTCAGACTATGGC.

Concerning this clone: The read gets to within 3 residues of the CDR3 end, and the germline J gene fills in the rest. The V and J genes are TRBV5-1 and TRBJ1-1; D unresolved. Germline V gene sequence: CDR1 SGHRS, CDR2 YFSETQ. The CDR3 is made up of 12 amino acids. CDR3 protein: CASSTEGGVAFF. Partial CDR3 DNA: TGCGCCAGCAGCACCGAGGGCGGGGTG.

Points on this clone: The CDR3 end lies 3 residues beyond the end of the read and is filled in from the germline J gene. This chain uses TRBV25-1 with TRBJ1-3; 9 bases line up with TRBD1. The V gene's germline CDR1 is MGHDK and CDR2 SYGVNS. The CDR3 spans 20 residues. The V gene end was trimmed by 3 bases and the J gene end by 0 bases; junction bases not matched to a gene: 15. CDR3 sequence reads: CASSEGTGGVFAPSGNTIYF. The CDR3 bases that were read are TGTGCCAGCAGTGAGGGAACAGGGGGCGTTTTTGCGCCCTCTGGAAACACC.

Concerning this clone itself: The read ends 3 residues before the CDR3 terminus; that terminus is restored from the germline J gene. The V and J genes are TRBV29-1 and TRBJ2-1; 8 bases align to TRBD2. After removal of 7 bases from V and 7 bases from J, the junction contained 9 bases not matched to a gene. The CDR3 runs 13 residues. Germline-derived CDR1 and CDR2 are SQVTM and ANQGSEA. The part of the CDR3 DNA that was read is TGCAGCGCTAATAGCGGGATAGGGAATGAG. It specifies CSANSGIGNE. The full CDR3 sequence reads CSANSGIGNEQFF.

In the case of this clone: The DNA ends 3 residues before the CDR3 does, and the rest of the CDR3 is filled in from the germline J gene. V and J are TRBV30 and TRBJ2-2, with 9 bases lining up with TRBD2. Germline loops: CDR1 GTSNPN, CDR2 SVGIG (reference sequence). The CDR3 extends over 14 amino acids. V lost 3 bases to trimming and J lost 4 bases; unmatched junction nucleotides: 3. The sequenced CDR3 bases are TGTGCCTGGAGAAGACTAGCGGTCACCGGGGAG. This encodes CAWRRLAVTGE. The entire CDR3 protein reads CAWRRLAVTGELFF.

On this clone itself: The CDR3 goes on 3 residues after the read ends, and that part is filled in from the germline J gene. V is TRBV19 and J is TRBJ2-7; unclear D gene. The CDR3 totals 13 residues. Germline V CDR1 and CDR2: LNHDA, SQIVND (reference sequence). V was trimmed by 5 bases and J by 3 bases, leaving 11 bases between them. CDR3 bases read: TGTGCCAGTAGTTACCACCCTAACTACGAG. Protein sequence: CASSYHPNYE. The full CDR3 protein reads CASSYHPNYEQYF. Drawing the rest from reference TRBV19 and TRBJ2-7, the complete variable domain is DGGITQSPKYLFRKEGQNVTLSCEQNLNHDAMYWYRQDPGQGLRLIYYSQIVNDFQKGDIAEGYSVSREKKESFPLTVTSAQKNPTAFYLCASSYHPNYEQYFGPGTRLTVT.

For this clone: The sequenced fragment ends 3 residues before the CDR3 boundary, so the rest is inferred from the germline J gene. This chain connects TRBV12-3 or TRBV12-4 to TRBJ1-6; D is unclear. This CDR3 contains 16 residues. V dropped 2 bases and J dropped 7 bases, with 15 bases sitting between them. The CDR3 region is CASSLNLRGNNSPLHF. The sequenced part of the CDR3 DNA is TGTGCCAGCAGTTTAAATCTCCGGGGTAACAATTCACCC.

With respect to this clone: The observed sequence ends 3 residues before the CDR3 terminus, with the missing tail filled in from the germline J gene. The chain is built from TRBV6-2 or TRBV6-3 and TRBJ1-1, with D possibly TRBD1 on 6 matching bases. Germline-derived CDR1 and CDR2 are MNHEY and SVGEGT. The CDR3 extends over 12 amino acids. The sequenced CDR3 bases are TGTGCCAGCAGATGGGAAGGTGGGGGC. This gives the protein CASRWEGGG. The CDR3 as a whole reads CASRWEGGGAFF.

Notes on this clone: The read ends 3 residues early relative to the CDR3; the germline J gene fills the gap. The V call is TRBV7-3, the J call TRBJ1-3; a weak D match, TRBD1 (5 bases). V shed 5 bases and J shed 2 bases, with 16 bases lying between them. The CDR3 sequence is 16 residues long. Germline loops: CDR1 SGHTA, CDR2 FQGTGA. The CDR3 bases that were read are TGTGCCAGCAGCCAAAGACAGCCTGATACTGGAAACACC. It specifies CASSQRQPDTGNT. In full, the CDR3 reads CASSQRQPDTGNTIYF.

In the case of this clone: From the germline J gene comes the end of the CDR3, since the read stops 3 residues before it. The chain recombines TRBV20-1 with TRBJ1-1; 8 bases align to TRBD1. The CDR3 is 17 amino acids. Trimming took 0 bases from V and 1 from J; bases not matched to a gene: 10. Germline CDR1 reads DFQATT; CDR2 reads SNEGSKA (reference sequence). The CDR3 spells CSARDFKGQGPNTEAFF. The sequenced CDR3 bases are TGCAGTGCTAGAGATTTTAAAGGACAGGGACCGAACACTGAA.

Details on this clone: The read ends 3 residues before the CDR3 terminus; that terminus is restored from the germline J gene. This chain links TRBV2 with TRBJ1-6; 7 bases match TRBD1. V was clipped by 0 bases and J by 10 bases; unmatched bases: 6. CDR1 is SNHLY and CDR2 is FYNNEI in the germline V gene. The CDR3 runs to 15 residues. The CDR3 bases that were read are TGTGCCAGCAGTGAAGCGGCAGGGGGGCGGTCACCC. It translates to CASSEAAGGRSP. The whole CDR3 region reads CASSEAAGGRSPLHF. The variable domain in full, with the rest retrieved from reference TRBV2 and TRBJ1-6, is EPEVTQTPSHQVTQMGQEVILRCVPISNHLYFYWYRQILGQKVEFLVSFYNNEISEKSEIFDDQFSVERPDGSNFTLKIRSTKLEDSAMYFCASSEAAGGRSPLHFGNGTRLTVT.

As for this clone: Coverage ceases 3 residues before the CDR3 finishes, and the germline J gene fills in the end. The same CDR3 can be traced to other DNA sequences in this sample. V and J are TRBV5-1 and TRBJ2-3; D may be TRBD2 (7 bases). Trimming shortened V by 2 bases and J by 2 bases, and 12 bases separated the two germline ends. Germline assignment: CDR1 SGHRS and CDR2 YFSETQ. The CDR3 covers 15 residues. CDR3 protein: CASSFGGGVTDTQYF. The CDR3 DNA, read in part, is TGCGCCAGCAGCTTTGGAGGGGGGGTCACAGATACG.

To note about this clone: Sequencing ends 3 residues short of the CDR3 end; the germline J gene provides the rest. The chain uses TRBV5-1 and TRBJ2-1; D call uncertain. In germline, CDR1 is SGHRS, CDR2 YFSETQ. The CDR3 is 16 residues long. V lost 3 bases, J lost 0 bases, and 13 bases lay in between. The sequenced part of the CDR3 DNA is TGCGCCAGCAGCTCAAATCTAGTGCGCTCCTACAATGAG. Residues: CASSSNLVRSYNE. The entire CDR3 protein is CASSSNLVRSYNEQFF.

The part of the CDR3 DNA that was read is TGCGCCAGCATGGAGGATAGCGGGGGGGCCAGTGAG. Its translation: CASMEDSGGASE. The full CDR3 reads CASMEDSGGASEQFF. This chain connects TRBV10-2 to TRBJ2-1; 11 nucleotides agree with TRBD2. The CDR3 extends 3 residues past the end of the read, so its final part is completed from the germline J gene. CDR1 is WSHSY and CDR2 is SAAADI in the germline V gene. The V segment lost 7 bases and the J segment 9 bases; nucleotides outside the gene matches: 11. CDR3 size: 15 residues.

Concerning this clone: The CDR3 end falls 3 residues outside the read, so it is completed with the germline J gene. V gene TRBV30 combines with J gene TRBJ1-1; 7 bases are shared with TRBD1. The germline gives CDR1 GTSNPN, CDR2 SVGIG (reference sequence). With V trimmed by 4 bases and J by 1 base, 6 bases remained unmatched. The CDR3 length is 14 residues. Partial CDR3 DNA: TGTGCCTGGACCGGAGGGGGCTCGAACACTGAA. It yields the protein CAWTGGGSNTE. The whole CDR3 reads CAWTGGGSNTEAFF.

About this clone: The sequenced fragment ends 3 residues before the CDR3 boundary, so the rest is inferred from the germline J gene. This chain connects TRBV7-9 to TRBJ2-5; TRBD1 matches at 10 bases. Germline CDR1 reads SEHNR; CDR2 reads FQNEAQ (reference sequence). V shed 5 bases and J 5 bases; nucleotides not matched to a gene: 8. The CDR3 has 15 residues. CDR3 sequence reads: CASSLQTGGSETQYF. CDR3 bases read: TGTGCCAGCAGCCTCCAGACAGGGGGCTCGGAGACC.

As to this clone: The read halts 3 residues ahead of the CDR3 end, with the missing end drawn from the germline J gene. The rearrangement joins TRBV2 to TRBJ2-1, with D hard to call. Trimming pared 0 bases from V and 4 bases from J, leaving 7 bases between. The CDR3 is made up of 14 amino acids. Germline CDR1 is SNHLY and CDR2 is FYNNEI. The CDR3 DNA, read in part, is TGTGCCAGCAGTGAAGCGCGGTTTTACAATGAG. Translation: CASSEARFYNE. The full CDR3 is CASSEARFYNEQFF.

In regard to this clone: The CDR3 is cut off 3 residues early in the read; its end comes from the germline J gene. This chain uses TRBV30 with TRBJ1-4, with a weak D call TRBD1 (6 bases). Germline CDR1 reads GTSNPN; CDR2 reads SVGIG (reference sequence). The V and J ends lost 0 bases and 8 bases respectively, with 19 bases between them. The CDR3 runs to 16 residues. The DNA read from the CDR3 is TGTGCCTGGAGTGTACCGCGGCGGGGGGCTTGGGAAAAA. Encoded protein: CAWSVPRRGAWEK. The CDR3, in full, reads CAWSVPRRGAWEKLFF.